This entry lists 21 T cell receptor beta chains sequenced from one sample in a study of post-analysis software for immune sequencing data. Regarding the study as a whole: Five or six TRBV segments were significantly more frequent in patients than in controls. TRBV5-6, TRBV5-1 and TRBV20-1 were among these segments.

Antigen specificity for these receptors is unknown. Unique molecular identifiers were built into the TCR beta cDNA libraries. MiXCR was run by TCRdb on the PCR reads, yielding one entry per CDR3 protein. The sample holds roughly 540,000 distinct CDR3 sequences; around 31% are singletons and the top ten take 6%. Sequencing was carried out using blood. The receptors shown here come from a girl under 18 with multiple sclerosis.

This clonotype was recorded a few times. This chain uses TRBV5-1 with TRBJ1-1; 9 bases map to TRBD1. The germline CDR1 and CDR2 sequences are SGHRS and YFSETQ. CDR3 length: 15 residues. V lost 4 bases, J lost 3 bases, and 7 bases stayed unmatched. CDR3 in amino acids: CASSTGQGLDTEAFF. The CDR3 DNA reads as TGCGCCAGCAGCACCGGACAGGGGCTTGACACTGAAGCTTTCTTT.

The chain has TRBV7-3 and TRBJ2-1; no definite D call. Trimming removed 1 base from V and 5 bases from J, with 6 bases in between. Germline V gives CDR1 SGHTA, CDR2 FQGTGA. The CDR3 sequence is 13 residues long. CDR3: CASSLSLNNEQFF. DNA of the CDR3: TGTGCCAGCAGCTTAAGTCTAAACAATGAGCAGTTCTTC.

This clonotype was detected only a few times. The genes are TRBV6-5 and TRBJ2-7; D gene ambiguous. V gave up 4 bases and J gave up 4 bases, with 14 bases separating them. This CDR3 contains 14 residues. CDR1 and CDR2 from the germline V gene are MNHEY and SVGAGI. CDR3 DNA: TGTGCCAGCAGTTCCCGGGCCACCTCATACGAGCAGTACTTC. Residues: CASSSRATSYEQYF.

This clonotype was detected ten times or more. This sequence joins TRBV12-3 or TRBV12-4 and TRBJ2-5; D is unclear. The CDR3 extends over 11 amino acids. The V end was cut by 3 bases, the J end by 11 bases, with 10 bases between. This chain's CDR3 is CASSFSGEQYF. As DNA, the CDR3 is TGTGCCAGCAGTTTTTCAGGAGAGCAGTACTTC.

Only a few counts were recorded for this clonotype. The V and J genes are TRBV4-1 and TRBJ2-3; D might be TRBD1 or TRBD2, each matching 5 bases. This CDR3 comprises 14 residues. Germline values: CDR1 MGHRA, CDR2 YSYEKL. V shed 1 base and J shed 2 bases, with 7 bases lying between them. This CDR3 is CASSQGGTTDTQYF. CDR3 DNA: TGCGCCAGCAGCCAAGGGGGGACCACAGATACGCAGTATTTT.

The table lists this clonotype with a few counts. The chain joins TRBV2 to TRBJ1-2, with D tentatively TRBD1 (5 bases). CDR1 and CDR2 from the germline V gene are SNHLY and FYNNEI. Trimming pared 8 bases from V and 3 bases from J, leaving 10 bases between. The CDR3 loop spans 12 amino acids. DNA of the CDR3: TGTGCCAGCGCCAGAGGGGACTATGGCTACACCTTC. Translating it yields CASARGDYGYTF.

This clonotype was observed a handful of times. The rearrangement uses TRBV7-2 and TRBJ1-2; no clear D gene. Germline V gives CDR1 SGHTA, CDR2 FQGNSA. Trimming removed 0 bases at V and 2 bases at J, with 7 bases between. This CDR3 has 14 residues. The CDR3 DNA sequence: TGTGCCAGCAGCTTAGCGAACAGAAACTATGGCTACACCTTC. Translating it yields CASSLANRNYGYTF.

This clonotype was detected a few times. The J gene is TRBJ2-5, the V gene TRBV7-9, with D possibly matching TRBD2 (5 bases). From germline, CDR1 is SEHNR and CDR2 FQNEAQ (reference sequence). The CDR3 consists of 14 residues. Trimming left V 1 base short and J 4 bases short, with 10 bases between. DNA of the CDR3: TGTGCCAGCAGCTTAGTAGGGAGCGGAGAGACCCAGTACTTC. It is translated as CASSLVGSGETQYF.

The DNA of the CDR3 is TGTGCCAGCAGCTTGTTAGGGTGGAGAGGTAGCGGGGGGCCGAGCTCCTACAATGAGCAGTTCTTC. Encoded protein: CASSLLGWRGSGGPSSYNEQFF. V is TRBV5-6 and J is TRBJ2-1; TRBD2 agrees at 10 bases. CDR3 length equals 22 residues. CDR1 is SGHDT, CDR2 YYEEEE, per germline. Losses at the gene ends were 1 base for V and 0 bases for J; bases not matched to a gene: 19.

The genes are TRBV4-1 and TRBJ1-1, with 7 bases identical to TRBD1. Germline CDR1 reads MGHRA; CDR2 reads YSYEKL. CDR3 length: 15 residues. J was trimmed by 1 base and V by 5 bases; bases with no gene match: 7. In DNA form, the CDR3 reads TGCGCCAGCAGCTCTTATGACAGGGCGAACACTGAAGCTTTCTTT. Protein: CASSSYDRANTEAFF.

The chain links TRBV5-1 to TRBJ1-6; D possibly corresponds to TRBD1 (5 bases). Deletions cut 1 base from V and 3 bases from J, with 8 bases between. Germline CDR1 and CDR2: SGHRS and YFSETQ. The CDR3 loop spans 15 amino acids. In DNA form, the CDR3 reads TGCGCCAGCAGCTTGACGGGGGACTATAATTCACCCCTCCACTTT. Protein product: CASSLTGDYNSPLHF.

The rearrangement joins TRBV6-5 to TRBJ1-6; D is unresolved. CDR3 length equals 19 residues. CDR1 MNHEY and CDR2 SVGAGI come from the germline V gene. V lost 0 bases and J lost 0, with 15 bases in between. CDR3 in DNA: TGTGCCAGCAGTTACTCGAGTGTGGAGAAGAGCTCCTATAATTCACCCCTCCACTTT. This sequence encodes CASSYSSVEKSSYNSPLHF.

V is TRBV21-1 and J is TRBJ2-5; TRBD2 was called by the table and not checked on the DNA. TRBV21-1 is a pseudogene locus. The CDR3 spans 17 residues. The CDR3 loop is CASSKDQRGGHEETQYF. CDR3 in DNA: TGTGCCAGCAGCAAAGATCAGCGGGGGGGCCACGAGGAGACCCAGTACTTC.

This clonotype was observed a handful of times. J is TRBJ2-5 and V is TRBV10-3; the D gene could be TRBD1 or TRBD2 (6 bases each). V lost 3 bases and J 1 base, leaving 9 bases between the germline ends. The CDR3 covers 14 residues. In germline, CDR1 is ENHRY, CDR2 SYGVKD. Written as DNA, the CDR3 is TGTGCCATCAGTGAAGGGGGGACCCAAGAGACCCAGTACTTC. Translated: CAISEGGTQETQYF.

This clonotype showed up many times. The J gene is TRBJ2-7, the V gene TRBV5-5; the D call may be TRBD1 or TRBD2 (5 bases each). The germline V and J ends were trimmed by 0 bases and 6 bases, with 16 bases remaining between them. The germline V gene encodes CDR1 SGHKS and CDR2 YYEKEE (reference sequence). The CDR3 has 15 amino acids. The CDR3 nucleotides read TGTGCCAGCAGCTTGGCCCCAGGGACCGAGGGCGAGCAGTACTTC. This sequence encodes CASSLAPGTEGEQYF. The whole variable domain, remainder taken from reference TRBV5-5 and TRBJ2-7, is DAGVTQSPTHLIKTRGQQVTLRCSPISGHKSVSWYQQVLGQGPQFIFQYYEKEERGRGNFPDRFSARQFPNYSSELNVNALLLGDSALYLCASSLAPGTEGEQYFGPGTRLTVT.

V gene TRBV6-5 combines with J gene TRBJ1-2; D gene ambiguous. This CDR3 is 12 amino acids long. Germline V gene lookup returns CDR1 MNHEY and CDR2 SVGAGI. The V and J ends lost 1 base and 8 bases respectively, with 8 bases between them. CDR3 bases: TGTGCCAGCAGTTACTATGGCCGCGGCTACACCTTC. Translating gives CASSYYGRGYTF.

The rearrangement links TRBV20-1 to TRBJ1-1; the D gene is possibly TRBD1 (6 bases). V was clipped by 6 bases and J by 2 bases, with 16 bases between them. The CDR3 has 14 residues. Looked up from germline, CDR1 is DFQATT and CDR2 is SNEGSKA (reference sequence). CDR3 coding DNA: TGCAGTGCCAGGGGTGGAAGGGTTAACACTGAAGCTTTCTTT. Translated, it gives CSARGGRVNTEAFF.

The V call is TRBV2, the J call TRBJ1-4; a possible D gene is TRBD1 (6 bases). Between the trimmed V and J ends, which lost 6 bases and 7 bases, there was a span of 21 bases. CDR1 and CDR2 (germline): SNHLY, FYNNEI. The CDR3 covers 16 residues. The CDR3 is CASSVPTGSLSEKLFF. The CDR3 nucleotides are TGTGCCAGCAGCGTTCCCACAGGGTCGTTAAGTGAAAAACTGTTTTTT.

J is TRBJ1-2 and V is TRBV5-1, with TRBD1 identical over 8 bases. Germline CDR1 reads SGHRS; CDR2 reads YFSETQ. J gave up 8 bases and V 4 bases, and 10 bases lay outside the gene matches. The CDR3 loop spans 14 amino acids. In nucleotides, the CDR3 is TGCGCCAGCAGCATACAACAGGGGGTCGAAGGCTACACCTTC. This encodes CASSIQQGVEGYTF.

This clonotype occurred a few times. The V gene is TRBV6-2 or TRBV6-3, the J gene TRBJ1-4; D gene unclear. Trimming removed 6 bases from V and 4 bases from J, with 15 bases in between. From germline, CDR1 is MNHEY and CDR2 SVGEGT. The CDR3 loop spans 15 amino acids. CDR3 nucleotides: TGTGCCAGCAGGCGCTTTTCGGGCAGTAATGAAAAACTGTTTTTT. Its translation is CASRRFSGSNEKLFF.

The rearrangement uses TRBV20-1 and TRBJ1-2, with 7 bases fitting TRBD1. CDR3 length equals 17 residues. J lost 1 base, V lost 1 base, and 12 bases had no gene match. Looked up from germline, CDR1 is DFQATT and CDR2 is SNEGSKA (reference sequence). In DNA form, the CDR3 reads TGCAGTGCTAGAGGGGGGGGACAGAGATTCCTTAACTATGGCTACACCTTC. Amino acids: CSARGGGQRFLNYGYTF.